Listed below are T cell receptor beta chains from one sample, sequenced in a study of T cells in Graves' hyperthyroidism and ophthalmopathy. TCRdb itself ran the multiplex PCR reads through MiXCR, one entry per CDR3 protein. The sample lists fewer than 600,000 distinct CDR3 sequences, approximately 15% occurring once. Sequencing was carried out using blood. The receptors shown here come from a woman aged 40-49 years with Graves' hyperthyroidism. CDR3s leave out the opening cysteine and the closing phenylalanine or tryptophan. Clone size is shown for a subset of rows, as once, few, many or a class of expanded clone.

v_gene	j_gene	abundance	CDR3aa
TRBV19	TRBJ2-3	many	ASSMGKPSTDTQY
TRBV5-1	TRBJ2-7	many	ASSSPGTENLPYEQY
TRBV7-9	TRBJ2-7	many	ASSHARGLARYYEQY
TRBV24-1	TRBJ1-1	many	ATSDSRGGDEAF
TRBV5-1	TRBJ1-6	few	ASSAGQLYNSPLH
TRBV4-2	TRBJ2-1	.	ASSQDGSFREQF
TRBV11-1	TRBJ1-1	once	ASSLSGLRNTEAF
TRBV5-1	TRBJ2-5	many	ASSDVLGETQY
TRBV27	TRBJ2-7	many	ASSSGLSYEQY
TRBV7-9	TRBJ1-1	many	ASSRDRAEAF
TRBV19	TRBJ2-1	.	ASSIPGSANEQF
TRBV7-2	TRBJ2-4	few	ASSPRNFGETKNIQY
TRBV7-9	TRBJ1-2	many	ASSLWGPGQGALDYT
TRBV28	TRBJ1-3	few	ASNRRGQGVSSGNTIY
TRBV30	TRBJ1-5	few	AWREQGRNQPQH
TRBV12-3/TRBV12-4	TRBJ2-7	many	ASSLWQNDYEQY
TRBV27	TRBJ2-1	many	ASSFISSYNEQF